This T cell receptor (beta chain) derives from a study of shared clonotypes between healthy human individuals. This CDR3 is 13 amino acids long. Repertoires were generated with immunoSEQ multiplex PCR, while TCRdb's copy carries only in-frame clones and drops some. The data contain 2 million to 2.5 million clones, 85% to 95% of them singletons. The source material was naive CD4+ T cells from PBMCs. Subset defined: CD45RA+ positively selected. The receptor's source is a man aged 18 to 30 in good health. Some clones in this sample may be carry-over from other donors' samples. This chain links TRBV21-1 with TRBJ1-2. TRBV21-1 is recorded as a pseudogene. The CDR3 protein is CASSKKAGVGYTF. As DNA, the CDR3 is TGTGCCAGCAGCAAAAAGGCAGGAGTTGGCTACACCTTC.